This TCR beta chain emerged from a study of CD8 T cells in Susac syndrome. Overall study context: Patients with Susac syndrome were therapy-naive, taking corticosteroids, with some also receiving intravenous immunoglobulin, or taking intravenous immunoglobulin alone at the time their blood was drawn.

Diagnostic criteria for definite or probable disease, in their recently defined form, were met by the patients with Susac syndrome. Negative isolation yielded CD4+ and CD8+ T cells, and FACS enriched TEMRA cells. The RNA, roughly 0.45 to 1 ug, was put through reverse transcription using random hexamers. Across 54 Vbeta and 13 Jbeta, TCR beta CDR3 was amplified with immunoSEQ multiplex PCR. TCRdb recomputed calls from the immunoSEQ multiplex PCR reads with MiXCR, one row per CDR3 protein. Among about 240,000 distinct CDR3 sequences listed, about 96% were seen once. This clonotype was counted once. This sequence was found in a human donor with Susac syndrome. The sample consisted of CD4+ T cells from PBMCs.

The CDR3 DNA reads as TGCAGTGTTATATCCGGGACTAGCGGCTCTGGGGCCAACGTCCTGACTTTC. This translates into CSVISGTSGSGANVLTF. The chain links TRBV20-1 to TRBJ2-6; the match to TRBD2 covers 11 bases. The germline V gene has CDR1 DFQATT and CDR2 SNEGSKA (reference sequence). V shed 7 bases and J 0 bases; nucleotides not matched to a gene: 8. This CDR3 is built from 17 residues.